The text below deals with one T cell receptor beta chain. Its target is not known. Germline V gene sequence: CDR1 LGHNT, CDR2 FRNRAP. This CDR3 contains 15 residues. After removal of 7 bases from V and 4 bases from J, the junction contained 8 bases not matched to a gene. The sample is drawn from a study of T cell repertoires in cytomegalovirus infection. Findings and caveats of the study: People with CMV and the relevant HLA were identified by cumulative public TCR beta family frequency.

In TCRdb, the reads were re-called with MiXCR into one record per CDR3 protein. The sample lists about 920,000 distinct CDR3 sequences, around 30% occurring once. Sequences were derived from cultured CD8+ T cells from PBMCs, sampled from culture after CMV antigen stimulation. The receptor was isolated from a human donor in good health (CMV status not recorded). Some clones in this sample may be carry-over from other donors' samples. This chain joins TRBV12-5 and TRBJ1-2; 11 bases are a match to TRBD1. The CDR3 here is CASAQDRGRFYGYTF. CDR3 coding DNA: TGTGCTAGTGCCCAGGACAGGGGGCGATTCTATGGCTACACCTTC.